Below, one T cell receptor (beta chain) is given with its context. Antigen: not known. One end of the junction does not line up with germline, which may come from a read error. The data derive from a study of CD8+ T cells in alopecia areata. About the study: Twice daily, treated patients received 5 to 10 mg of oral tofacitinib.

Overall study findings and caveats: Persistence of many expanded lesional clones was seen in scalp and blood during tofacitinib. More clonal than normal scalp was lesional scalp, particularly alopecia totalis/universalis.

Stated treatment: oral pan-JAK inhibitor, 5-10 mg twice daily. Punch biopsies of lesional scalp, plus peripheral blood, were taken from alopecia areata patients. Extracted RNA was reverse transcribed into cDNA, the sequencing template. This table comes from immunoSEQ multiplex PCR, and its TCRdb copy is limited to in-frame clones, with some not included. Of about 100,000 clones detected, roughly 84% appear once; the ten largest clones hold over 20%. The sequences come from CD8+ T cells sorted from blood, collected at week 24, from a patient treated with tofacitinib. This receptor was obtained from a human donor with alopecia areata.

This CDR3 reads CASGSSDSGPPSDEQYF. DNA of the CDR3: TGTGCTAGTGGTTCATCAGACTCCGGGCCGCCCTCCGACGAGCAGTACTTC. V usage is TRBV12-5 and J usage is TRBJ2-7; D is ambiguous. Germline CDR1 and CDR2: LGHNT and FRNRAP. The CDR3 is made up of 17 amino acids. The whole variable domain, filled in from reference TRBV12-5 and TRBJ2-7, reads DARVTQTPRHKVTEMGQEVTMRCQPILGHNTVFWYRQTMMQGLELLAYFRNRAPLDDSGMPKDRFSAEMPDATLATLKIQPSEPRDSAVYFCASGSSDSGPPSDEQYFGPGTRLTVT.